The present entry profiles one T cell receptor (beta chain) with its context. The sample is drawn from a study of blood T cell repertoires in COVID-19. Across the whole study: Acute and convalescent COVID-19 specimens originated in the United States, Italy and Spain. In each case, the material was cDNA or gDNA derived from T cells, B-cell-depleted T cells, or PBMCs.

Assay used: immunoSEQ multiplex PCR; TCRdb lists only in-frame clones, some missing. The repertoire holds about 320,000 clones, with roughly nine tenths as singletons. There are 14 residues in the CDR3. Germline CDR1 and CDR2: SNHLY and FYNNEI. The V and J ends lost 7 bases and 1 base respectively, with 10 bases between them. All enrollees were roughly 18 to 89 years old and from under 25 US areas. What the recovered Cohort 3 donors had was two negative PCRs, clearance, or symptom resolution. This chain links TRBV2 with TRBJ2-2, with D hard to call. Sequencing input: PBMCs or T cells enriched from blood (not recorded which). This receptor was identified in a man aged 60 to 69 who had recovered from COVID-19. CDR3 amino acids: CASIGTENTGELFF. DNA of the CDR3: TGTGCCAGCATAGGAACAGAGAACACCGGGGAGCTGTTTTTT.